These 5 T cell receptor beta chains originate from one sample sequenced in a study of blood T cells in healthy people across ages. Using a J-beta primer mix together with a sample-barcoded 5' primer, a second PCR was run for roughly 6 to 12 cycles. TCRdb independently ran MiXCR on the 5' RACE reads; one entry per CDR3 protein. Among 500,000 to 600,000 distinct CDR3 sequences listed, roughly a quarter were seen once. Material for sequencing was blood. The receptors stem from a woman in her 70s in good health.

This clonotype was detected a few times. The gene calls are TRBV5-1 and TRBJ2-5; 7 positions match TRBD2. The J call could be wrong; TRBJ2-1 is a better fit for the DNA end. Germline lookup yields CDR1 SGHRS and CDR2 YFSETQ. CDR3 length: 13 residues. DNA for the CDR3: TGCGCCAGCAGCTTGGTCCCGGGAGGCGAGCAGTTCTTC. It is translated as CASSLVPGGEQFF.

The chain recombines TRBV7-9 with TRBJ1-1; maybe TRBD1 (5 bases). The CDR3 is 15 residues long. V lost 4 bases and J lost 1, with 13 bases in between. Looked up from germline, CDR1 is SEHNR and CDR2 is FQNEAQ (reference sequence). CDR3 region: CASSSGVRENTEAFF. CDR3 nucleotides: TGTGCCAGCAGCTCAGGTGTCAGGGAGAACACTGAAGCTTTCTTT.

This clonotype occurred many times. This chain joins TRBV5-1 and TRBJ1-2, with D maybe TRBD1 (5 bases). Trimming pared 5 bases from V and 4 bases from J, leaving 15 bases between. Per germline, CDR1 SGHRS and CDR2 YFSETQ. This CDR3 region has 14 residues. As DNA, the CDR3 is TGCGCCAGCAGGGCTACGACAGTTTCCTATGGCTACACCTTC. Amino acid sequence: CASRATTVSYGYTF.

The rearrangement uses TRBV5-1 and TRBJ2-1; TRBD2 is a possible D gene (5 bases). Looked up from germline, CDR1 is SGHRS and CDR2 is YFSETQ. Trimming removed 4 bases from V and 9 bases from J, with 11 bases in between. The CDR3 totals 12 residues. CDR3: CASSPPAGEQFF. The CDR3 DNA follows: TGCGCCAGCAGCCCGCCCGCGGGTGAGCAGTTCTTC.

This clonotype was observed a few times. The genes are TRBV20-1 and TRBJ2-1; tentatively, D is TRBD2 (6 bases). The CDR3 is made up of 16 amino acids. Looked up from germline, CDR1 is DFQATT and CDR2 is SNEGSKA (reference sequence). The V end was cut by 3 bases, the J end by 2 bases, with 17 bases between. Here the CDR3 reads CSARTPLATTYNEQFF. DNA for the CDR3: TGCAGTGCTAGGACCCCCCTAGCGACGACCTACAATGAGCAGTTCTTC.